One and the same sample provided the 19 T cell receptor beta chains below, sequenced in a study of beta chain features in type 1 diabetes. Sequenced material consisted of expressed TCRB transcripts (all of the isolated RNA was reverse transcribed). The method was immunoSEQ multiplex PCR; TCRdb's version includes in-frame clones alone and lacks a portion of them. The repertoire consists of around 350,000 clones, with roughly an eighth occurring once and the leading ten covering roughly 0.017%. Sequenced: naive CD4+ T cells from blood. These TCRs come from a man between 18 and 29 years old in good health.

This clone was seen only a few times. The chain couples TRBV29-1 to TRBJ2-7; the match to TRBD2 covers 11 bases. The V gene end was trimmed by 4 bases and the J gene end by 0 bases; junction bases not matched to a gene: 8. The CDR3 runs 16 residues. Germline V gene data show CDR1 as SQVTM and CDR2 as ANQGSEA. In DNA, the CDR3 is TGCAGCGTTGCGAAGGGACTAGCGGAGATCTCCTACGAGCAGTACTTC. Its protein product is CSVAKGLAEISYEQYF.

There are many counts of this clone. V and J are TRBV29-1 and TRBJ2-5; no reliable D call. The CDR3 covers 10 residues. Germline V gene sequence: CDR1 SQVTM, CDR2 ANQGSEA. V lost 8 bases and J 2 bases, leaving 6 bases between the germline ends. CDR3 bases: TGCAGCACTATACAAGAGACCCAGTACTTC. Translated, it gives CSTIQETQYF.

V gene TRBV7-2 combines with J gene TRBJ2-7; D not resolved. This CDR3 has 17 residues. V lost 5 bases and J lost 2, with 22 bases in between. Germline V lookup: CDR1 SGHTA, CDR2 FQGNSA. CDR3 protein: CASSRQRSSALPYEQYF. The CDR3 DNA reads TGTGCCAGCAGCCGCCAAAGGTCGTCCGCACTACCCTACGAGCAGTACTTC.

The CDR3: CASSLGLRNKGEAFF. Here the CDR3 DNA reads TGTGCCAGCAGCCTAGGACTAAGGAATAAAGGTGAAGCTTTCTTT. The chain couples TRBV6-5 to TRBJ1-1; D not resolved. Germline V CDR1 and CDR2: MNHEY, SVGAGI. The ends were cut back, 6 bases at V and 7 bases at J, with 21 bases in the middle. The CDR3 sequence is 15 residues long.

The genes are TRBV6-5 and TRBJ2-1; TRBD1 aligns across 7 bases. CDR1 is MNHEY and CDR2 is SVGAGI in the germline V gene. This CDR3 contains 16 residues. V lost 4 bases and J lost 4; bases outside the gene matches: 10. DNA of the CDR3: TGTGCCAGCAGTTTTCCGCCGGGACAGAGATACAATGAGCAGTTCTTC. Translated, it gives CASSFPPGQRYNEQFF.

The sample holds a few counts of this clone. The rearrangement joins TRBV9 to TRBJ2-5, with 9 bases aligning to TRBD2. Trimming took 1 base from V and 1 from J; bases not matched to a gene: 14. From germline, CDR1 is SGDLS and CDR2 YYNGEE. The length of the CDR3 is 19 residues. The CDR3 DNA sequence: TGTGCCAGCAGCGTACTCCCGACTAGCGGAGCGCAATTCCAAGAGACCCAGTACTTC. As protein: CASSVLPTSGAQFQETQYF.

The genes are TRBV19 and TRBJ2-7; D perhaps matches TRBD1 (7 bases). Germline CDR1 is LNHDA and CDR2 is SQIVND (reference sequence). The CDR3 totals 15 residues. V lost 4 bases and J 3 bases, leaving 16 bases between the germline ends. CDR3 sequence reads: CASSRAGQIFYEQYF. CDR3 nucleotides: TGTGCCAGTAGTAGGGCGGGACAGATTTTCTACGAGCAGTACTTC. Complete variable domain (other parts from reference TRBV19 and TRBJ2-7): DGGITQSPKYLFRKEGQNVTLSCEQNLNHDAMYWYRQDPGQGLRLIYYSQIVNDFQKGDIAEGYSVSREKKESFPLTVTSAQKNPTAFYLCASSRAGQIFYEQYFGPGTRLTVT.

This clone was counted only a few times. The rearrangement joins TRBV5-5 to TRBJ2-3; perhaps TRBD1 as D (5 bases). Looked up from germline, CDR1 is SGHKS and CDR2 is YYEKEE (reference sequence). This CDR3 is 14 amino acids long. The V gene lost 4 bases and the J gene lost 3 bases, with 12 bases spanning the gap. CDR3 sequence: CASSPYRGTDTQYF. The CDR3 nucleotides read TGTGCCAGCAGCCCCTATAGGGGTACAGATACGCAGTATTTT.

This clone showed up just a few times. The chain employs TRBV20-1 and TRBJ2-1; D is possibly TRBD2 (7 bases). This CDR3 has 11 amino acids. Trimming cost V 5 bases and J 9 bases, with 11 bases left between them. The V gene's germline CDR1 is DFQATT and CDR2 SNEGSKA (reference sequence). The CDR3 DNA is TGCAGTGCTGGAAGGGGGGGTGAGCAGTTCTTC. Protein product: CSAGRGGEQFF.

The chain is built from TRBV5-1 and TRBJ2-1; TRBD2 aligns across 13 bases. CDR3 length equals 16 residues. V shed 4 bases and J 7 bases; nucleotides not matched to a gene: 8. The V gene's germline CDR1 is SGHRS and CDR2 YFSETQ. The CDR3 nucleotides are TGCGCCAGCAGCCCCTGGGGACTAGCGGGGAAAAATGAGCAGTTCTTC. Amino acids: CASSPWGLAGKNEQFF.

This clone was seen a handful of times. In DNA form, the CDR3 reads TGTGCCAGCAGCTCCCGGGACATGGGAGGCTACACCTTC. It yields the protein CASSSRDMGGYTF. The genes are TRBV7-9 and TRBJ1-2; D perhaps matches TRBD1 (6 bases). Trimming pared 4 bases from V and 8 bases from J, leaving 14 bases between. The CDR3 has 13 residues. Germline CDR1 is SEHNR and CDR2 is FQNEAQ (reference sequence). The full variable domain, rest sourced from reference TRBV7-9 and TRBJ1-2, is DTGVSQNPRHKITKRGQNVTFRCDPISEHNRLYWYRQTLGQGPEFLTYFQNEAQLEKSRLLSDRFSAERPKGSFSTLEIQRTEQGDSAMYLCASSSRDMGGYTFGSGTRLTVV.

V and J are TRBV7-2 and TRBJ1-5; D is undetermined. V was clipped by 3 bases and J by 1 base, with 7 bases between them. The CDR3 extends over 14 amino acids. The germline V gene encodes CDR1 SGHTA and CDR2 FQGNSA. CDR3 amino acids: CASSLELSNQPQHF. Written as DNA, the CDR3 is TGTGCCAGCAGCTTGGAGCTCAGCAATCAGCCCCAGCATTTT.

This clone has more than one count but fewer than ten. This rearrangement joins TRBV28 to TRBJ2-7, with 9 bases lining up with TRBD2. Trimming at V came to 3 bases and at J to 3 bases, leaving 9 bases not matched to a gene. Germline assignment: CDR1 MDHEN and CDR2 SYDVKM. The CDR3 has 16 amino acids. In nucleotides, the CDR3 is TGTGCCAGCAGTTTGGTCTCTAGCGGGACATACTACGAGCAGTACTTC. The encoded protein is CASSLVSSGTYYEQYF.

The gene calls are TRBV7-8 and TRBJ2-3, with a tentative D call TRBD2 (5 bases). Germline CDR1 is SGHVS and CDR2 is FQNEAQ. The CDR3 runs 14 residues. Trimming took 5 bases from V and 1 from J, leaving 10 bases between them. The CDR3 reads CASSIKRGTDTQYF. CDR3 coding DNA: TGTGCCAGCAGCATAAAGAGGGGCACAGATACGCAGTATTTT.

This clone was seen a few times. The chain links TRBV29-1 to TRBJ1-1; maybe TRBD1 (6 bases). Germline assignment: CDR1 SQVTM and CDR2 ANQGSEA. V lost 5 bases to trimming and J lost 1 base, with 8 bases between them. The CDR3 consists of 12 residues. This chain's CDR3 is CSVTGWNTEAFF. As DNA, the CDR3 is TGCAGCGTTACAGGGTGGAACACTGAAGCTTTCTTT.

The sample holds a few counts of this clone. This chain uses TRBV5-1 with TRBJ2-7, with no clear D. Germline CDR1 is SGHRS and CDR2 is YFSETQ. The CDR3 spans 13 residues. V was trimmed by 1 base and J by 0 bases, leaving 5 bases between them. In nucleotides, the CDR3 is TGCGCCAGCAGCTTGCCAGACTCCTACGAGCAGTACTTC. It yields the protein CASSLPDSYEQYF.

This rearrangement joins TRBV9 to TRBJ2-1, with 13 bases fitting TRBD2. With 4 bases clipped from V and 6 bases from J, the junction kept 4 bases outside the gene matches. Germline V gene data show CDR1 as SGDLS and CDR2 as YYNGEE. The CDR3 spans 15 residues. CDR3 protein: CASSLRTSGSNEQFF. DNA of the CDR3: TGTGCCAGCAGCCTCCGGACTAGCGGGAGCAATGAGCAGTTCTTC.

In this sample, this clone turned up a few times. This chain uses TRBV7-9 with TRBJ2-7; the match to TRBD1 covers 9 bases. The CDR3 is 15 residues long. Germline V gene lookup returns CDR1 SEHNR and CDR2 FQNEAQ (reference sequence). V lost 4 bases, J lost 3 bases, and 7 bases stayed unmatched. The CDR3 protein is CASSWTGEGDYEQYF. As DNA, the CDR3 is TGTGCCAGCAGCTGGACAGGGGAGGGGGACTACGAGCAGTACTTC.

This clone has just a few counts. The chain combines TRBV7-9 with TRBJ2-7; possibly TRBD2 for D (6 bases). There are 15 residues in the CDR3. V lost 8 bases and J 3 bases, leaving 20 bases between the germline ends. Looked up from germline, CDR1 is SEHNR and CDR2 is FQNEAQ (reference sequence). DNA for the CDR3: TGTGCCAGCGTCCAAAGCAGCGGGCCGTACTACGAGCAGTACTTC. It yields the protein CASVQSSGPYYEQYF.